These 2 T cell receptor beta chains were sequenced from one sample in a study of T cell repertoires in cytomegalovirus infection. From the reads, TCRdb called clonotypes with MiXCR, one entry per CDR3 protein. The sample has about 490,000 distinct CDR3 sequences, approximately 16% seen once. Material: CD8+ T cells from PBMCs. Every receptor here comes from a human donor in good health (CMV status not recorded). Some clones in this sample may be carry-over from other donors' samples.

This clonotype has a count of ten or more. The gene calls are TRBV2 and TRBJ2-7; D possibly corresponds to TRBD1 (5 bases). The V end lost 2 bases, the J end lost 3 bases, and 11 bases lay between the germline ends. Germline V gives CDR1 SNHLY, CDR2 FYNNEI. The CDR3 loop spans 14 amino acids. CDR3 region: CASSEYGQGYEQYF. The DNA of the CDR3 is TGTGCCAGCAGTGAATATGGGCAGGGCTACGAGCAGTACTTC.

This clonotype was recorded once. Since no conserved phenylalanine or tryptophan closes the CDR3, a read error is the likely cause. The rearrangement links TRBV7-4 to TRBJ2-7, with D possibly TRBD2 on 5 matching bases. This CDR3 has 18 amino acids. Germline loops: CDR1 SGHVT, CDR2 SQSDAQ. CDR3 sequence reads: CASSLAFQRGSAFDEQYL. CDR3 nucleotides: TGTGCAAGCAGCTTAGCGTTCCAAAGAGGGTCAGCTTTCGACGAGCAGTACTTA.